Below, 19 T cell receptor beta chains from the same sample are listed, as sequenced in a study of cytomegalovirus exposure and HLA in healthy donors. TCRdb's copy holds only in-frame clones and misses some; the assay was immunoSEQ multiplex PCR. The table has about 220,000 clones, about 91% seen once. Sequenced: PBMCs. These receptors came from a woman aged 18-29 years in good health and CMV-seronegative.

This clone was counted only a few times. The chain links TRBV5-1 to TRBJ1-2; D gene ambiguous. The CDR3 sequence is 14 residues long. Germline V gene lookup returns CDR1 SGHRS and CDR2 YFSETQ. Trimming stripped 0 bases from V and 7 bases from J, with 13 bases between. Here the CDR3 reads CASSLENGVSGYTF. The CDR3 bases are TGCGCCAGCAGCTTGGAAAACGGGGTTTCTGGCTACACCTTC.

The V call is TRBV19, the J call TRBJ1-2; tentatively, D is TRBD1 (5 bases). The CDR3 length is 12 residues. The V end lost 6 bases, the J end lost 8 bases, and 13 bases lay between the germline ends. The V gene's germline CDR1 is LNHDA and CDR2 SQIVND (reference sequence). The CDR3 DNA follows: TGTGCCAGTAGACAGGTTACTATCGGCTACACCTTC. This translates into CASRQVTIGYTF. Drawing the rest from reference TRBV19 and TRBJ1-2, the complete variable domain is DGGITQSPKYLFRKEGQNVTLSCEQNLNHDAMYWYRQDPGQGLRLIYYSQIVNDFQKGDIAEGYSVSREKKESFPLTVTSAQKNPTAFYLCASRQVTIGYTFGSGTRLTVV.

The rearrangement uses TRBV10-1 and TRBJ2-1, with 8 bases identical to TRBD1. Germline CDR1 is WNHNN and CDR2 is SYGVQD (reference sequence). CDR3 size: 16 residues. J gave up 0 bases and V 6 bases, and 7 bases lay outside the gene matches. DNA for the CDR3: TGCGCCAGCAGACCCCGGACAGGGAGCTCCTACAATGAGCAGTTCTTC. Translating it yields CASRPRTGSSYNEQFF.

The genes are TRBV9 and TRBJ2-3; D remains ambiguous. This CDR3 has 13 amino acids. V was trimmed by 2 bases and J by 0 bases, leaving 4 bases between them. Germline lookup yields CDR1 SGDLS and CDR2 YYNGEE. This CDR3 reads CASSVISTDTQYF. Written as DNA, the CDR3 is TGTGCCAGCAGCGTCATCAGCACAGATACGCAGTATTTT.

With regard to this clone: One end of the junction is discordant with germline, which a read error may explain. DNA of the CDR3: TGTGCTAGCAGCCCCTCTAGCGGGAGGGGAGAGACCCAGTACTTC. Translating it yields CASSPSSGRGETQYF. The chain couples TRBV7-7 to TRBJ2-5; 12 nucleotides agree with TRBD2. CDR1 and CDR2 from the germline V gene are SSHAT and FNYEAQ (reference sequence). The CDR3 sequence is 15 residues long. The whole variable domain, filled in from reference TRBV7-7 and TRBJ2-5, reads GAGVSQSPRYKVTKRGQDVTLRCDPISSHATLYWYQQALGQGPEFLTYFNYEAQPDKSGLPSDRFSAERPEGSISTLTIQRTEQRDSAMYRCASSPSSGRGETQYFGPGTRLLVL.

This clone was found once. V is TRBV28 and J is TRBJ2-3, with D maybe TRBD2 (6 bases). In germline, CDR1 is MDHEN, CDR2 SYDVKM. V gave up 3 bases and J gave up 4 bases, with 11 bases separating them. The CDR3 has 14 residues. CDR3 sequence (DNA): TGTGCCAGCAGTTTTTCCGGGGGAGCAGATACGCAGTATTTT. Amino acids: CASSFSGGADTQYF.

This clone has only a few counts. This rearrangement joins TRBV6-5 to TRBJ1-5; D is unclear. Between the trimmed V and J ends, which lost 4 bases and 1 base, there was a span of 5 bases. The CDR3 extends over 13 amino acids. CDR1 and CDR2 (germline): MNHEY, SVGAGI. The CDR3 loop reads CASSSVSNQPQHF. Written as DNA, the CDR3 is TGTGCCAGCAGTTCGGTGAGCAATCAGCCCCAGCATTTT.

The chain links TRBV28 to TRBJ2-7; 7 bases line up with TRBD1. V gave up 2 bases and J gave up 5 bases; unmatched junction bases: 15. The germline V gene has CDR1 MDHEN and CDR2 SYDVKM. This CDR3 has 17 residues. CDR3 protein: CASSLNHFTGADDEQYF. The CDR3 nucleotides are TGTGCCAGCAGTTTAAACCATTTTACAGGGGCGGACGACGAGCAGTACTTC.

The V and J genes are TRBV7-3 and TRBJ2-1; 10 nucleotides line up with TRBD1. With 2 bases clipped from V and 0 bases from J, the junction kept 10 bases outside the gene matches. Germline-derived CDR1 and CDR2 are SGHTA and FQGTGA. The CDR3 spans 19 residues. DNA of the CDR3: TGTGCCAGCAGCTTACCGGGACAGGGGATTTACAGCTCCTACAATGAGCAGTTCTTC. It yields the protein CASSLPGQGIYSSYNEQFF.

The rearrangement uses TRBV11-2 and TRBJ2-7, with TRBD2 matching 8 bases. The CDR3 has 15 residues. Germline V lookup: CDR1 SGHAT, CDR2 FQNNGV. V lost 5 bases to trimming and J lost 0 bases; unmatched junction nucleotides: 6. The CDR3 DNA reads as TGTGCCAGCAGCCCTAGCGGGCGATTCTCCTACGAGCAGTACTTC. It is translated as CASSPSGRFSYEQYF.

V and J are TRBV4-1 and TRBJ2-6; 8 nucleotides match TRBD1. With V trimmed by 1 base and J by 0 bases, 8 bases remained unmatched. The germline V gene has CDR1 MGHRA and CDR2 YSYEKL. The CDR3 extends over 19 amino acids. Here the CDR3 DNA reads TGCGCCAGCAGCCAAGGACAGGGGACAGGAAGCTCTGGGGCCAACGTCCTGACTTTC. It yields the protein CASSQGQGTGSSGANVLTF.

The chain recombines TRBV7-9 with TRBJ2-7; possibly TRBD1 for D (7 bases). The CDR3 runs to 14 residues. Between the trimmed V and J ends, which lost 3 bases and 5 bases, there was a span of 14 bases. The V gene's germline CDR1 is SEHNR and CDR2 FQNEAQ (reference sequence). The CDR3 spells CASSLGQPGDEQYF. The CDR3 DNA sequence: TGTGCCAGCAGCTTGGGACAGCCGGGAGACGAGCAGTACTTC.

The chain couples TRBV28 to TRBJ1-4; possible D gene TRBD1, 5 bases. Trimming took off 6 bases at V and 6 bases at J, with 17 bases between the two ends. The germline V gene encodes CDR1 MDHEN and CDR2 SYDVKM. This CDR3 is built from 15 residues. Here the CDR3 reads CASSLGRSGDEKLFF. In DNA form, the CDR3 reads TGTGCCAGCAGCCTGGGGCGATCTGGGGATGAAAAACTGTTTTTT.

The chain recombines TRBV5-6 with TRBJ2-7; perhaps TRBD2 as D (6 bases). In germline, CDR1 is SGHDT, CDR2 YYEEEE. The CDR3 loop spans 16 amino acids. Trimming took off 4 bases at V and 1 base at J, with 18 bases between the two ends. This CDR3 is CASSRPRDSKSYEQYF. Written as DNA, the CDR3 is TGTGCCAGCAGCCGTCCACGGGACTCAAAGTCCTACGAGCAGTACTTC.

The chain recombines TRBV10-3 with TRBJ2-1, with TRBD2 matching 8 bases. Germline loops: CDR1 ENHRY, CDR2 SYGVKD. This CDR3 spans 14 amino acids. V shed 2 bases and J 8 bases; nucleotides not matched to a gene: 5. The CDR3 is CAISESSGSDEQFF. CDR3 DNA: TGTGCCATCAGTGAGAGCAGCGGGAGTGATGAGCAGTTCTTC.

The rearrangement links TRBV27 to TRBJ2-7, with TRBD1 matching over 7 bases. The V segment lost 2 bases and the J segment 3 bases; nucleotides outside the gene matches: 7. The length of the CDR3 is 15 residues. Germline V gene sequence: CDR1 MNHEY, CDR2 SMNVEV (reference sequence). The CDR3 nucleotides are TGTGCCAGCAGTTTAAATCCGGGACAGTACTACGAGCAGTACTTC. This sequence encodes CASSLNPGQYYEQYF.

The chain carries TRBV5-1 and TRBJ2-1; TRBD2 matches 10 bases. CDR1 SGHRS and CDR2 YFSETQ come from the germline V gene. CDR3 length: 15 amino acids. Trimming cost V 5 bases and J 10 bases; bases outside gene matches: 12. The CDR3 protein is CASSSAGGPSGEQFF. The CDR3 region has the DNA TGCGCCAGCAGTTCAGCGGGAGGGCCTTCTGGCGAGCAGTTCTTC.

V and J are TRBV4-3 and TRBJ2-5; D gene ambiguous. V lost 0 bases and J lost 3, with 11 bases in between. Germline values: CDR1 LGHNA, CDR2 YSLEER. This CDR3 has 15 residues. CDR3 sequence: CASSQEFPTEETQYF. The CDR3 nucleotides read TGCGCCAGCAGCCAAGAATTTCCCACAGAAGAGACCCAGTACTTC.

The chain employs TRBV27 and TRBJ2-7, with TRBD1 identical over 9 bases. V shed 6 bases and J 5 bases; nucleotides not matched to a gene: 2. The CDR3 runs 12 residues. The germline gives CDR1 MNHEY, CDR2 SMNVEV (reference sequence). The CDR3 is CASRTGGNEQYF. CDR3 nucleotides: TGTGCCAGCAGGACAGGGGGTAACGAGCAGTACTTC.